Following are 13 T cell receptor beta chains from one sample sequenced in a study of shared T cell receptors in the human thymus. The protocol was immunoSEQ multiplex PCR, while the TCRdb copy is restricted to in-frame clones and leaves out a portion. The sample lists 450,000 to 650,000 clones, about four fifths occurring once. Separately, the same data were catalogued under a study of human thymus T cells.

The sample consisted of thymocytes. The receptor set was obtained from a boy in the first two years of life with a congenital heart defect.

This clone occurred a few times. The J gene is TRBJ1-2, the V gene TRBV15; 7 nucleotides align to TRBD1. The CDR3 consists of 13 residues. V was pared by 5 bases and J by 3 bases, with 3 bases of the junction left unmatched. Germline assignment: CDR1 LNHNV and CDR2 YYDKDF (reference sequence). CDR3 DNA: TGTGCCACCAGCGCCGACAGGGACTATGGCTACACCTTC. Translating gives CATSADRDYGYTF. The full variable domain, with the rest looked up from reference TRBV15 and TRBJ1-2, is DAMVIQNPRYQVTQFGKPVTLSCSQTLNHNVMYWYQQKSSQAPKLLFHYYDKDFNNEADTPDNFQSRRPNTSFCFLDIRSPGLGDTAMYLCATSADRDYGYTFGSGTRLTVV.

This clone has more than one count but fewer than ten. This chain uses TRBV29-1 with TRBJ2-3, with D perhaps TRBD2 (5 bases). Trimming left V 4 bases short and J 4 bases short, with 15 bases between. Per germline, CDR1 SQVTM and CDR2 ANQGSEA. The CDR3 sequence is 14 residues long. CDR3 sequence: CSVVQREGADTQYF. CDR3 nucleotide sequence: TGCAGCGTTGTGCAGAGAGAGGGCGCAGATACGCAGTATTTT.

This chain uses TRBV15 with TRBJ2-7, with TRBD1 identical over 10 bases. Germline V gene sequence: CDR1 LNHNV, CDR2 YYDKDF (reference sequence). After removal of 8 bases from V and 4 bases from J, the junction contained 11 bases not matched to a gene. The CDR3 spans 15 residues. The CDR3 DNA follows: TGTGCCACCTACCCCCCGGGACAGGGGAGATACGAGCAGTACTTC. Translation gives CATYPPGQGRYEQYF. Filled out from reference TRBV15 and TRBJ2-7, the complete variable domain reads DAMVIQNPRYQVTQFGKPVTLSCSQTLNHNVMYWYQQKSSQAPKLLFHYYDKDFNNEADTPDNFQSRRPNTSFCFLDIRSPGLGDTAMYLCATYPPGQGRYEQYFGPGTRLTVT.

The V and J genes are TRBV30 and TRBJ1-2; D possibly corresponds to TRBD1 (5 bases). Germline loops: CDR1 GTSNPN, CDR2 SVGIG (reference sequence). The CDR3 has 16 amino acids. V was shortened by 6 bases and J by 0 bases, with 20 bases between the two germline ends. CDR3 sequence (DNA): TGTGCCTGTAGGGGTCGCGGAGCACCATCTAACTATGGCTACACCTTC. It translates to CACRGRGAPSNYGYTF.

This clone was seen a single time. The chain uses TRBV11-3 and TRBJ2-7; the match to TRBD2 covers 13 bases. The V gene end was trimmed by 5 bases and the J gene end by 1 base; junction bases not matched to a gene: 11. The CDR3 extends over 18 amino acids. CDR1 and CDR2 from the germline V gene are SGHNT and YENEEA. The CDR3 DNA is TGTGCCAGCAGCGTGACTAGCGGGAGGATTACACGATCCTACGAGCAGTACTTC. This sequence encodes CASSVTSGRITRSYEQYF.

This clone showed up just a few times. V is TRBV4-1 and J is TRBJ1-2; D might be TRBD1 (6 bases). The CDR3 loop spans 16 amino acids. The germline V gene encodes CDR1 MGHRA and CDR2 YSYEKL. Trimming pared 4 bases from V and 2 bases from J, leaving 17 bases between. CDR3 amino acids: CASSLRTAFPNYGYTF. The CDR3 DNA sequence: TGCGCCAGCAGCCTCCGGACAGCCTTCCCGAACTATGGCTACACCTTC.

The chain has TRBV5-4 and TRBJ1-1; TRBD1 is a possible D gene (6 bases). With 3 bases removed from V and 0 bases from J, the gap between germline ends came to 12 bases. Per germline, CDR1 SGHNT and CDR2 YYREEE (reference sequence). The CDR3 runs to 15 residues. The CDR3 loop reads CASSSSRGLNTEAFF. The DNA for the CDR3 is TGTGCCAGCAGCTCCTCCAGGGGTCTGAACACTGAAGCTTTCTTT.

The chain recombines TRBV14 with TRBJ2-1, with D possibly matching TRBD2 (5 bases). Germline V CDR1 and CDR2: SGHDN, FVKESK. This CDR3 contains 15 residues. The ends were cut back, 6 bases at V and 4 bases at J, with 16 bases in the middle. This CDR3 is CASSQRLAQYNEQFF. In nucleotides, the CDR3 is TGTGCCAGCAGTCAAAGGCTAGCCCAGTACAATGAGCAGTTCTTC.

V is TRBV5-5 and J is TRBJ2-7; 9 nucleotides agree with TRBD2. CDR1 is SGHKS, CDR2 YYEKEE, per germline (reference sequence). The trim removed 2 bases at V and 2 bases at J, leaving 5 bases unmatched. The CDR3 spans 15 residues. CDR3 DNA: TGTGCCAGCAGCTTCGGAGCGGGAGGTCCCTACGAGCAGTACTTC. Its translation: CASSFGAGGPYEQYF.

This clone was found a few times. The genes are TRBV30 and TRBJ2-1; possible D gene TRBD2, 6 bases. This CDR3 spans 15 amino acids. Trimming removed 5 bases at V and 0 bases at J, with 14 bases between. CDR1 and CDR2 from the germline V gene are GTSNPN and SVGIG (reference sequence). CDR3 loop: CAWGIRGSSYNEQFF. CDR3 in DNA: TGTGCCTGGGGGATCCGGGGGAGCTCCTACAATGAGCAGTTCTTC.

The V and J genes are TRBV2 and TRBJ1-1; D possibly corresponds to TRBD1 (5 bases). The germline gives CDR1 SNHLY, CDR2 FYNNEI. CDR3 length equals 12 residues. V dropped 6 bases and J dropped 5 bases, with 10 bases sitting between them. This CDR3 reads CASRYGGTEAFF. DNA of the CDR3: TGTGCCAGCAGGTACGGGGGTACTGAAGCTTTCTTT.

This clone was recorded only once. The chain is built from TRBV7-9 and TRBJ2-3; 10 positions agree with TRBD2. Germline CDR1 is SEHNR and CDR2 is FQNEAQ (reference sequence). With 5 bases clipped from V and 5 bases from J, the junction kept 10 bases outside the gene matches. There are 16 residues in the CDR3. This CDR3 reads CASSPHSGRRVDTQYF. The CDR3 region has the DNA TGTGCCAGCAGCCCCCATAGCGGGAGGAGGGTAGATACGCAGTATTTT.

Only a few counts were recorded for this clone. The DNA of the CDR3 is TGTGCCAGCAGCTTGCGGGTCGCGGGAGCATCCCACGAGCAGTACTTC. It is translated as CASSLRVAGASHEQYF. The gene calls are TRBV5-4 and TRBJ2-7; 7 nucleotides match TRBD2. This CDR3 region has 16 residues. The V gene's germline CDR1 is SGHNT and CDR2 YYREEE (reference sequence). V shed 1 base and J 5 bases; nucleotides not matched to a gene: 12.